The entry below describes one T cell receptor (beta chain). What it recognizes is unknown. Sequenced material consisted of expressed TCRB transcripts (all of the isolated RNA was reverse transcribed). The table came from immunoSEQ multiplex PCR; TCRdb's copy has only in-frame clones and leaves some out. The sample shows about 250,000 clones, around an eighth of them seen only once. These data belong to a study of beta chain features in type 1 diabetes. For the study at large: The examined sorted cells totaled about 110 million across samples. Findings and limits, study-wide: The naive, central memory and Treg TCRB repertoires looked more alike in patients than they did in healthy donors. More deletions and fewer insertions at VDJ junctions were found in patients with type 1 diabetes.

V dropped 1 base and J dropped 2 bases, with 12 bases sitting between them. This CDR3 contains 15 residues. The germline V gene encodes CDR1 SGHVS and CDR2 FNYEAQ. This clonotype was obtained from a woman aged 35 to 49 in good health. Input material: naive CD4+ T cells from blood. The chain has TRBV7-6 and TRBJ2-7; D is possibly TRBD2 (6 bases). CDR3 region: CASSLEGGGPYEQYF. The DNA of the CDR3 is TGTGCCAGCAGCTTAGAGGGAGGTGGCCCCTACGAGCAGTACTTC.